Below, 8 T cell receptor beta chains from the same sample are listed, as sequenced in a study of T cell changes during pregnancy in multiple sclerosis. Sequencing was performed with immunoSEQ multiplex PCR; in TCRdb, only in-frame clones are kept and a portion is missing. The table records 30,000 to 45,000 clones, approximately 92% of them present only once. The sample in question was CD4+ T cells from peripheral blood mononuclear cells, obtained in the third trimester of pregnancy. The receptor set was obtained from a female donor in good health, enrolled as a control in a pregnancy study.

This chain joins TRBV5-4 and TRBJ2-3; 10 nucleotides match TRBD1. Germline assignment: CDR1 SGHNT and CDR2 YYREEE (reference sequence). The CDR3 contains 16 residues. V gave up 4 bases and J gave up 3 bases; unmatched junction bases: 8. The CDR3 region has the DNA TGTGCCAGCAGCCCCAGAGGACAGGGGGGAACAGATACGCAGTATTTT. This translates into CASSPRGQGGTDTQYF.

The rearrangement uses TRBV4-1 and TRBJ1-1; 7 positions agree with TRBD1. The CDR3 has 20 amino acids. The germline CDR1 and CDR2 sequences are MGHRA and YSYEKL. The J segment lost 3 bases and the V segment lost 4 bases, leaving 23 bases of the junction unmatched. CDR3 nucleotides: TGCGCCAGCAGCCGACTTAATACCCGAGGCAGGGGGGTTTCGGACACTGAAGCTTTCTTT. It yields the protein CASSRLNTRGRGVSDTEAFF.

The gene calls are TRBV5-6 and TRBJ2-3; 9 bases fit TRBD1. Germline V gene lookup returns CDR1 SGHDT and CDR2 YYEEEE. CDR3 length: 18 residues. The trim removed 4 bases at V and 0 bases at J, leaving 12 bases unmatched. CDR3 DNA: TGTGCCAGCAGCGGTGGACAGGGGTCCTATGCTAGCACAGATACGCAGTATTTT. It is translated as CASSGGQGSYASTDTQYF.

This clone was picked up one time. The chain has TRBV11-1 and TRBJ2-7, with TRBD1 as a possible D gene (5 bases). The length of the CDR3 is 16 residues. Germline V gives CDR1 SGHAT, CDR2 FQDESV (reference sequence). V lost 5 bases, J lost 2 bases, and 19 bases lay in between. CDR3 DNA: TGTGCCAGCAGCGAACTTGGGGCCCAGACACCCTACGAGCAGTACTTC. It specifies CASSELGAQTPYEQYF.

V and J are TRBV6-5 and TRBJ1-1; D might be TRBD1 (6 bases). The V end was cut by 0 bases, the J end by 5 bases, with 13 bases between. The CDR3 extends over 15 amino acids. Germline V gene data show CDR1 as MNHEY and CDR2 as SVGAGI. The CDR3 here is CASSYSRSRGTEAFF. The CDR3 DNA sequence: TGTGCCAGCAGTTACTCGAGGTCAAGGGGGACTGAAGCTTTCTTT.

This clone has just one count. This rearrangement joins TRBV4-1 to TRBJ2-2; perhaps TRBD1 as D (5 bases). With 5 bases removed from V and 5 bases from J, the gap between germline ends came to 15 bases. The CDR3 is 15 residues long. Germline CDR1 and CDR2: MGHRA and YSYEKL. For the CDR3, the DNA is TGCGCCAGCAGCGGCCAGGGCCCACTGACCGGGGAGCTGTTTTTT. Its protein is CASSGQGPLTGELFF.

The gene calls are TRBV7-2 and TRBJ2-2, with 10 positions matching TRBD1. Trimming removed 5 bases from V and 6 bases from J; junction bases left unmatched: 6. The germline V gene encodes CDR1 SGHTA and CDR2 FQGNSA. The CDR3 runs 15 residues. Here the CDR3 reads CASSPDRGRAGELFF. Here the CDR3 DNA reads TGTGCCAGCAGCCCAGACAGGGGGCGGGCCGGGGAGCTGTTTTTT.

The chain combines TRBV4-1 with TRBJ2-3; TRBD2 matches at 10 bases. Germline CDR1 MGHRA, CDR2 YSYEKL. The CDR3 runs to 16 residues. J lost 2 bases, V lost 2 bases, and 4 bases had no gene match. The CDR3 nucleotides are TGCGCCAGCAGCCAATTCGGGACTAGCGACACAGATACGCAGTATTTT. This encodes CASSQFGTSDTDTQYF.